This T cell receptor (beta chain) came from a study of neurological immune-mediated disorders (dated by TCRdb to about 2019). At the level of the whole study: The study compared peripheral blood TCR-beta repertoires of HTLV-I-associated myelopathy (HAM/TSP) patients, multiple sclerosis patients and healthy controls using UMI-based sequencing. The 95 to 120 TCR-beta libraries covered PBMC samples along with longitudinal samples, technical triplicates, and paired sorted CD4+ and CD8+ T-cell subsets. Technical triplicate libraries were sequenced to precisely calculate how much the frequency of each individual clone varied. The cohort comprised about 71 subjects: 14 HAM/TSP patients, 35 or so multiple sclerosis patients and 20 healthy controls.

The time point tag for this specimen amounts to: technical triplicate 3. For sorted-subset TCR libraries, some 1 million sorted CD4+ or CD8+ T cells were used. PBMCs were separated from peripheral blood using Ficoll-Hypaque density gradient centrifugation and then cryopreserved in liquid nitrogen. Paired sorted CD4+ and CD8+ subsets came from healthy controls, HAM/TSP patients and MS patients. Trimming removed 5 bases from V and 0 bases from J, leaving 15 bases between the germline ends. Spanning cysteine to phenylalanine, the CDR3 consists of 16 amino acids. Of all the DNA, just the CDR3 is kept, 48 bases in frame from base 1. Per the germline V gene (reference sequence), SEHNR is the CDR1 and FQNEAQ is the CDR2. To synthesize cDNA, template-switch 5'RACE was performed with a primer carrying a 10-nucleotide random unique molecular identifier so that each TCR transcript was tagged. Every sequencing run yielded over 160 million TCR-beta sequences covering 15-18 subjects. The RNeasy kit was used for extraction of total RNA. The KAPA Real-time Library Amplification kit was used to amplify TCR-beta VDJ regions with primers for the TCR constant region and the 5'RACE anchor. A first PCR added sample indexes and Illumina adaptors, and a second PCR then raised library yield. After purification with Ampure beads, the TCR product of roughly 650 bp was size-selected on a 2% E-gel SizeSelection system. Before pooling, libraries had their quality checked on a Bioanalyzer, their concentration measured with Qubit, and their quantity determined with the Kapa Library Quantification kit. An Illumina HiSeq 2500 sequenced the libraries paired-end 2 x 150 bp. To increase sequence diversity, about 25-31% phiX was spiked into each library pool. Under the source paper's analysis protocol: The quality-filtered reads were processed with the UMI-based MiGEC pipeline, whose error correction step removed more than 75% of the raw TCR sequences. VDJ genes were aligned to IMGT germline references, and clonotypes were defined by unique CDR3 amino acid sequence plus V-J genes. Clonal expansion, Shannon diversity and CDR3 relatedness (CalcPairwiseDistances, ClusterSamples) were evaluated with VDJtools, and phylogenetic trees were built with CLCbio workbench. Expanded clones were defined as having at least 8 unique UMIs, based on coefficient-of-variation modelling across technical triplicates. The public reads were quality trimmed at Q25 with fastp and then assembled into clones with MiXCR by TCRdb, keeping productive beta chains. For every CDR3 protein sequence, its rows merge into one entry that carries the most common genes and DNA. The authors' filters were not applied to this entry. The sample has 25,000 to 35,000 distinct CDR3 sequences on record, about 16% of them singletons. The leading ten clones occupy about 5% of the sample.

The study at large found these results: TCR clonal expansion was greatest in HAM/TSP patients and smallest in MS patients, who ranked below even healthy controls. Expanded clones from different subjects shared no identical CDR3 amino acid sequences, which suggests that TCR-beta repertoires were private in all groups.

This clonotype was counted many times. No antigen is known for it. No base quality values were provided; no much bigger clone lies one nucleotide off. Sequencing was carried out using CD4+ T cells from blood. This chain joins TRBV7-9 to TRBJ2-3, and possibly TRBD2, on 6 matching bases. The TCR sequence derives from a female donor with HTLV-1-associated myelopathy (HAM/TSP). DNA sequence: TGTGCCAGCAGCCCTGGACTATCTTCTAGCACAGATACGCAGTATTTT. Translated, this gives CASSPGLSSSTDTQYF.